The 30 T cell receptor beta chains presented below share a single source sample, sequenced in a study of long-term antiretroviral therapy in people with HIV. It was version v3.0 of the immunoSEQ assay that was run at survey level. Using immunoSEQ multiplex PCR, the repertoire was profiled, and TCRdb retains in-frame clones only, with some absent. Among approximately 10,000 clones listed, 70% to 80% were seen once. Source: unsorted PBMCs, taken 3 to 3.3 years before starting antiretroviral therapy. The origin of the receptors is a man aged 35 to 55 with HIV.

This clone was counted between two and nine times. This chain connects TRBV19 to TRBJ2-2, with D perhaps TRBD2 (5 bases). Germline lookup yields CDR1 LNHDA and CDR2 SQIVND (reference sequence). The CDR3 consists of 15 residues. The V gene lost 10 bases and the J gene lost 4 bases, with 19 bases spanning the gap. The CDR3 DNA reads TGTGCCACCGGAGGAAGGACGCTTGCCACCGGGGAGCTGTTTTTT. The encoded protein is CATGGRTLATGELFF.

This chain uses TRBV30 with TRBJ1-5; D gene ambiguous. Germline-derived CDR1 and CDR2 are GTSNPN and SVGIG (reference sequence). Deletions cut 1 base from V and 6 bases from J, with 16 bases between. The CDR3 contains 15 residues. The CDR3 DNA follows: TGTGCCTGGAGTGCCCCCGGGCCCTGGATTCAGCCCCAGCATTTT. Protein: CAWSAPGPWIQPQHF.

This clone has just a few counts. The chain is built from TRBV27 and TRBJ1-5; the D gene is possibly TRBD1 (5 bases). Germline-derived CDR1 and CDR2 are MNHEY and SMNVEV (reference sequence). The CDR3 has 13 residues. V shed 6 bases and J shed 7 bases, with 13 bases lying between them. This CDR3 reads CASSGDRGQPQHF. CDR3 bases: TGTGCCAGCAGCGGGGACCGGGGACAGCCCCAGCATTTT.

The V and J genes are TRBV7-9 and TRBJ1-5; 7 positions match TRBD1. V dropped 4 bases and J dropped 3; count of bases not matched to a gene: 9. Germline V gives CDR1 SEHNR, CDR2 FQNEAQ (reference sequence). The CDR3 loop spans 16 amino acids. The CDR3 DNA reads as TGTGCCAGCAGCTCCACAGGGGTGGCTTTCAATCAGCCCCAGCATTTT. The encoded protein is CASSSTGVAFNQPQHF.

This clone was picked up one time. The V and J genes are TRBV27 and TRBJ2-1; 8 bases line up with TRBD1. The CDR3 length is 15 residues. Per germline, CDR1 MNHEY and CDR2 SMNVEV (reference sequence). The V and J ends lost 6 bases and 6 bases, in that order; junction bases with no gene match: 10. The CDR3 sequence: CASSKTRQGFNEQFF. The CDR3 coding sequence is TGTGCCAGCAGCAAAACGAGACAGGGGTTCAATGAGCAGTTCTTC.

This chain connects TRBV5-1 to TRBJ2-7, with 7 bases aligning to TRBD1. This CDR3 contains 12 residues. With 4 bases clipped from V and 6 bases from J, the junction kept 4 bases outside the gene matches. In germline, CDR1 is SGHRS, CDR2 YFSETQ. This CDR3 reads CASSEPGGEQYF. CDR3 in DNA: TGCGCCAGCAGCGAGCCAGGGGGCGAGCAGTACTTC.

This chain connects TRBV7-3 to TRBJ2-7; no firm D call. The CDR3 spans 15 residues. Trimming took 5 bases from V and 4 from J, leaving 18 bases between them. CDR1 and CDR2 from the germline V gene are SGHTA and FQGTGA. CDR3 DNA sequence: TGTGCCAGCAGCCTTACTCCGGCGGAAACTTACGAGCAGTACTTC. Its translation: CASSLTPAETYEQYF.

This clone was seen a single time. The chain is built from TRBV11-3 and TRBJ2-6; D may be TRBD2 (5 bases). The CDR3 has 16 amino acids. The germline gives CDR1 SGHNT, CDR2 YENEEA. V was cut by 2 bases and J by 1 base, with 9 bases left in between. The CDR3 reads CASSLSRGSGANVLTF. The CDR3, as DNA: TGTGCCAGCAGCTTAAGTCGAGGGTCTGGGGCCAACGTCCTGACTTTC.

The rearrangement links TRBV13 to TRBJ1-3, with D uncertain. The V end was cut by 3 bases, the J end by 2 bases, with 11 bases between. From germline, CDR1 is PRHDT and CDR2 FYEKMQ (reference sequence). This CDR3 region has 15 residues. The CDR3 region has the DNA TGTGCCAGCAGCTTGTTAGGTTCAACTGGAAACACCATATATTTT. Translation gives CASSLLGSTGNTIYF.

The chain employs TRBV19 and TRBJ1-1; 10 bases align to TRBD1. The V gene's germline CDR1 is LNHDA and CDR2 SQIVND (reference sequence). The CDR3 is 16 amino acids. V was pared by 5 bases and J by 0 bases, with 6 bases of the junction left unmatched. CDR3 sequence (DNA): TGTGCCAGTAGTCCTGGGACAGGGGCTATGAACACTGAAGCTTTCTTT. Translation gives CASSPGTGAMNTEAFF.

The chain combines TRBV28 with TRBJ1-5; D not certain. The V and J ends lost 3 bases and 1 base respectively, with 7 bases between them. This CDR3 comprises 14 residues. Germline CDR1 is MDHEN and CDR2 is SYDVKM. DNA for the CDR3: TGTGCCAGCAGTTTGTCTGGGAGCAATCAGCCCCAGCATTTT. It translates to CASSLSGSNQPQHF.

The count of this clone is one. The chain combines TRBV5-1 with TRBJ1-1, with 9 bases lining up with TRBD1. J was trimmed by 5 bases and V by 6 bases; bases with no gene match: 2. The CDR3 extends over 12 amino acids. The germline V gene encodes CDR1 SGHRS and CDR2 YFSETQ. CDR3 in DNA: TGCGCCAGCAAGGGGACAGGGACTGAAGCTTTCTTT. This encodes CASKGTGTEAFF.

The chain combines TRBV27 with TRBJ2-5; TRBD2 agrees at 11 bases. Germline V CDR1 and CDR2: MNHEY, SMNVEV (reference sequence). The CDR3 is made up of 14 amino acids. V lost 6 bases and J lost 7; bases outside the gene matches: 7. This chain's CDR3 is CASRGLAAVGTQYF. The CDR3 bases are TGTGCCAGCAGGGGACTAGCGGCCGTCGGGACCCAGTACTTC.

The V gene is TRBV29-1, the J gene TRBJ2-2, with unresolved D. Per germline, CDR1 SQVTM and CDR2 ANQGSEA. The CDR3 is 12 amino acids. Deletions cut 4 bases from V and 1 base from J, with 4 bases between. CDR3 coding DNA: TGCAGCGTTGTGGAGAACACCGGGGAGCTGTTTTTT. This encodes CSVVENTGELFF.

The J gene is TRBJ1-1, the V gene TRBV4-2, with D possibly being TRBD1 (5 bases). The V gene lost 4 bases and the J gene lost 1 base, with 10 bases spanning the gap. Per germline, CDR1 LGHNA and CDR2 YNFKEQ. The CDR3 loop spans 14 amino acids. The CDR3 spells CASSPQVGNTEAFF. The CDR3 nucleotides read TGTGCCAGCAGCCCACAGGTCGGGAACACTGAAGCTTTCTTT.

A few counts support this clone. The V call is TRBV6-1, the J call TRBJ1-5; no firm D call. Between the trimmed V and J ends, which lost 7 bases and 0 bases, there was a span of 13 bases. The CDR3 runs 15 residues. Germline CDR1 MNHNS, CDR2 SASEGT. The CDR3 reads CASTGWGNSNQPQHF. DNA for the CDR3: TGTGCCAGCACCGGGTGGGGAAATAGCAATCAGCCCCAGCATTTT.

The chain employs TRBV18 and TRBJ2-7; D ambiguous. Trimming removed 1 base from V and 2 bases from J, with 9 bases in between. This CDR3 contains 14 residues. Germline CDR1 is KGHSH and CDR2 is LQKENI. In nucleotides, the CDR3 is TGTGCCAGCTCACCACAGGAATTTACCTACGAGCAGTACTTC. It is translated as CASSPQEFTYEQYF.

The rearrangement joins TRBV2 to TRBJ2-7; a possible D gene is TRBD1 (9 bases). The CDR3 contains 15 residues. Trimming took off 8 bases at V and 1 base at J, with 18 bases between the two ends. CDR1 is SNHLY and CDR2 is FYNNEI in the germline V gene. In DNA, the CDR3 is TGTGCCAGCCGCATAGCGGGACAGGGATCCTACGAGCAGTACTTC. This encodes CASRIAGQGSYEQYF.

The rearrangement links TRBV11-2 to TRBJ2-7; TRBD2 matches 7 bases. V shed 2 bases, J shed 0 bases, and the junction held 4 bases outside the gene matches. The germline V gene encodes CDR1 SGHAT and CDR2 FQNNGV. CDR3 length equals 15 residues. CDR3 protein: CASSLWAGVSYEQYF. CDR3 sequence (DNA): TGTGCCAGCAGCTTATGGGCGGGAGTCTCCTACGAGCAGTACTTC.

This chain links TRBV18 with TRBJ2-7, with TRBD2 matching over 7 bases. The CDR3 sequence is 14 residues long. V shed 3 bases, J shed 2 bases, and the junction held 4 bases outside the gene matches. Germline V gene data show CDR1 as KGHSH and CDR2 as LQKENI. The DNA of the CDR3 is TGTGCCAGCTCACCTTCGAGCGGGACCTACGAGCAGTACTTC. It specifies CASSPSSGTYEQYF.

This clone was seen more than once but under ten times. The chain combines TRBV29-1 with TRBJ1-2; no definite D call. The CDR3 is 12 amino acids. V was shortened by 4 bases and J by 3 bases, with 9 bases between the two germline ends. Germline values: CDR1 SQVTM, CDR2 ANQGSEA. CDR3 sequence reads: CSVVAGYYGYTF. DNA for the CDR3: TGCAGCGTTGTTGCCGGCTACTATGGCTACACCTTC. Full variable domain (rest looked up from reference TRBV29-1 and TRBJ1-2): SAVISQKPSRDICQRGTSLTIQCQVDSQVTMMFWYRQQPGQSLTLIATANQGSEATYESGFVIDKFPISRPNLTFSTLTVSNMSPEDSSIYLCSVVAGYYGYTFGSGTRLTVV.

This chain links TRBV5-1 with TRBJ2-5, with D possibly called TRBD1 or TRBD2 (5 bases each). This CDR3 is 13 amino acids long. V lost 0 bases, J lost 14 bases, and 17 bases lay in between. CDR1 is SGHRS and CDR2 is YFSETQ in the germline V gene. The CDR3 sequence is CASSLDPRGPRYF. The CDR3 coding sequence is TGCGCCAGCAGCTTGGACCCCCGGGGCCCACGCTACTTC.

The chain is built from TRBV9 and TRBJ1-3; the D is unclear. Germline loops: CDR1 SGDLS, CDR2 YYNGEE. This CDR3 spans 15 amino acids. Trimming pared 4 bases from V and 4 bases from J, leaving 15 bases between. The CDR3 spells CASSSGSGRGNTIYF. DNA of the CDR3: TGTGCCAGCAGCTCCGGATCCGGGAGGGGAAACACCATATATTTT. Full variable domain (rest looked up from reference TRBV9 and TRBJ1-3): DSGVTQTPKHLITATGQRVTLRCSPRSGDLSVYWYQQSLDQGLQFLIQYYNGEERAKGNILERFSAQQFPDLHSELNLSSLELGDSALYFCASSSGSGRGNTIYFGEGSWLTVV.

The chain joins TRBV6-4 to TRBJ2-1; no clear D gene. Trimming stripped 4 bases from V and 4 bases from J, with 14 bases between. Germline V gene data show CDR1 as MRHNA and CDR2 as SNTAGT. The CDR3 has 15 residues. The DNA for the CDR3 is TGTGCCAGCAGTGCCACCGGCCCAGAATACAATGAGCAGTTCTTC. Protein product: CASSATGPEYNEQFF.

The chain links TRBV6-1 to TRBJ2-1, with D tentatively TRBD1 or TRBD2 (5 bases each). Germline CDR1 is MNHNS and CDR2 is SASEGT. The length of the CDR3 is 14 residues. Trimming took off 7 bases at V and 4 bases at J, with 14 bases between the two ends. Written as DNA, the CDR3 is TGTGCCAGCACCTCGGGACCCCTATACAATGAGCAGTTCTTC. Its translation is CASTSGPLYNEQFF.

This clone has more than one count but fewer than ten. This chain links TRBV6-1 with TRBJ1-5; no clear D. The V gene lost 2 bases and the J gene lost 6 bases, with 8 bases spanning the gap. Germline V CDR1 and CDR2: MNHNS, SASEGT. The CDR3 totals 13 residues. This CDR3 is CASSELGSQPQHF. CDR3 sequence (DNA): TGTGCCAGCAGTGAACTGGGCAGTCAGCCCCAGCATTTT.

The V gene is TRBV28, the J gene TRBJ1-2, with D unresolved. CDR3 size: 10 residues. Germline loops: CDR1 MDHEN, CDR2 SYDVKM. The V end lost 5 bases, the J end lost 6 bases, and 4 bases lay between the germline ends. CDR3 bases: TGTGCCAGCAGTGGCGATGGCTACACCTTC. Translation gives CASSGDGYTF.

The chain carries TRBV6-6 and TRBJ2-2, with 8 bases aligning to TRBD2. Losses at the gene ends were 11 bases for V and 1 base for J; bases not matched to a gene: 9. In germline, CDR1 is MNHNY, CDR2 SVGAGI (reference sequence). The length of the CDR3 is 15 residues. CDR3 loop: CAGGAGGLNTGELFF. CDR3 nucleotides: TGTGCCGGAGGGGCGGGAGGTCTGAACACCGGGGAGCTGTTTTTT.

The rearrangement links TRBV7-2 to TRBJ2-7, with D unclear. The CDR3 extends over 14 amino acids. Trimming cost V 3 bases and J 3 bases, with 12 bases left between them. Germline V gives CDR1 SGHTA, CDR2 FQGNSA. In nucleotides, the CDR3 is TGTGCCAGCAGCTTGTTTGGACGGCTCTACGAGCAGTACTTC. This gives the protein CASSLFGRLYEQYF.

V and J are TRBV7-9 and TRBJ2-7; D may match TRBD1 or TRBD2 (5 bases each). The germline gives CDR1 SEHNR, CDR2 FQNEAQ (reference sequence). The CDR3 has 14 amino acids. V was pared by 0 bases and J by 3 bases, with 9 bases between. In DNA, the CDR3 is TGTGCCAGCAGCTTAGCGGGACGTGACTACGAGCAGTACTTC. Protein sequence: CASSLAGRDYEQYF.